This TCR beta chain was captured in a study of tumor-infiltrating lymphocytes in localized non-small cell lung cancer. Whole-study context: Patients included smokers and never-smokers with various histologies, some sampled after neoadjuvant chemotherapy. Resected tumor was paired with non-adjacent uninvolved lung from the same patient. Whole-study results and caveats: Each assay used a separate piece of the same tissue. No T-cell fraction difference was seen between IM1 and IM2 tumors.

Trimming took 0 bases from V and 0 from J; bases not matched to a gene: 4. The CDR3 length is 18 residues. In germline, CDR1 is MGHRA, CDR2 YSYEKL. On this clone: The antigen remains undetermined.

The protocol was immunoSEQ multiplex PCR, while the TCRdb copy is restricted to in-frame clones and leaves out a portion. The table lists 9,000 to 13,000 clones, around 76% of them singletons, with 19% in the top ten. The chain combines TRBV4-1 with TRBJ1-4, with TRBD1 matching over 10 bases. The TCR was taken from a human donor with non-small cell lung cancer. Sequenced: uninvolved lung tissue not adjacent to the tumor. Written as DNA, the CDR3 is TGCGCCAGCAGCCAAGAAGGGACAGGGGTTGCAACTAATGAAAAACTGTTTTTT. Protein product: CASSQEGTGVATNEKLFF.